This TCR beta chain originates from a study of T cell responses to AZD1222 COVID-19 vaccine. Study conclusions and caveats: Donors were largely white British and mainly female; clonal diversity was possibly underestimated.

The table came from immunoSEQ multiplex PCR; TCRdb's copy has only in-frame clones and leaves some out. The repertoire holds 140,000 to 150,000 clones, with 90% to 95% as singletons. CDR1 SGHDT and CDR2 YYEEEE come from the germline V gene. The V gene end was trimmed by 4 bases and the J gene end by 4 bases; junction bases not matched to a gene: 9. This CDR3 comprises 15 residues. On this clone itself: Its antigen is undetermined.

The rearrangement joins TRBV5-6 to TRBJ2-7; 9 bases match TRBD1. The input for sequencing was peripheral blood, taken on day 0 of AZD1222 vaccination. The origin of this receptor is an adult in good health. CDR3 nucleotides: TGTGCCAGCAGCGCCGGACAGGGGCGACTATACGAGCAGTACTTC. This sequence encodes CASSAGQGRLYEQYF.